The 25 T cell receptor beta chains presented below share a single source sample, sequenced in a study of T cells after somatic rescue of genetic block. The repertoire was sequenced with immunoSEQ multiplex PCR; TCRdb's copy has only in-frame clones and lacks some. The sample shows around 100,000 clones, 85% to 95% of them seen only once. Sequenced material: peripheral blood mononuclear cells (PBMCs). Receptor source: a young woman.

CDR3 bases: TGTGCCAGCAGTCCCGGCGGAGGGGGCAACTACGAGCAGTACTTC. Translation: CASSPGGGGNYEQYF. The chain recombines TRBV11-2 with TRBJ2-7; D is perhaps TRBD1 (7 bases). Germline V gene sequence: CDR1 SGHAT, CDR2 FQNNGV. This CDR3 comprises 15 residues. V was trimmed by 6 bases and J by 3 bases, leaving 18 bases between them.

V gene TRBV7-3 combines with J gene TRBJ2-3, with D tentatively TRBD2 (5 bases). The germline V gene encodes CDR1 SGHTA and CDR2 FQGTGA. This CDR3 comprises 14 residues. Trimming removed 2 bases at V and 1 base at J, with 7 bases between. This CDR3 reads CASSLGLRTDTQYF. The DNA of the CDR3 is TGTGCCAGCAGCTTAGGACTCCGCACAGATACGCAGTATTTT. The full variable domain, its missing parts supplied by reference TRBV7-3 and TRBJ2-3, is GAGVSQTPSNKVTEKGKYVELRCDPISGHTALYWYRQSLGQGPEFLIYFQGTGAADDSGLPNDRFFAVRPEGSVSTLKIQRTERGDSAVYLCASSLGLRTDTQYFGPGTRLTVL.

The chain recombines TRBV2 with TRBJ1-6, with a tentative D call TRBD1 (6 bases). Trimming left V 4 bases short and J 5 bases short, with 9 bases between. The CDR3 runs to 14 residues. The germline V gene encodes CDR1 SNHLY and CDR2 FYNNEI. The CDR3 bases are TGTGCCAGCAGTGCCGGGGGCAATAATTCACCCCTCCACTTT. It yields the protein CASSAGGNNSPLHF.

The genes are TRBV2 and TRBJ1-5; D gene ambiguous. CDR1 SNHLY and CDR2 FYNNEI come from the germline V gene. V was pared by 8 bases and J by 3 bases, with 17 bases between. The CDR3 spans 15 residues. CDR3 nucleotide sequence: TGTGCCAGCTCTCCTCGGGAAACTCTCAATCAGCCCCAGCATTTT. Its protein is CASSPRETLNQPQHF.

The J gene is TRBJ2-7, the V gene TRBV5-5, with D possibly matching TRBD2 (6 bases). The ends were cut back, 2 bases at V and 2 bases at J, with 11 bases in the middle. CDR3 length equals 14 residues. Germline V lookup: CDR1 SGHKS, CDR2 YYEKEE (reference sequence). The chain's CDR3 is CASSLGTYTYEQYF. For the CDR3, the DNA is TGTGCCAGCAGCTTAGGGACTTATACCTACGAGCAGTACTTC.

The rearrangement uses TRBV11-2 and TRBJ2-7; possibly TRBD2 for D (6 bases). This CDR3 is 16 amino acids long. V was shortened by 0 bases and J by 5 bases, with 17 bases between the two germline ends. CDR1 is SGHAT and CDR2 is FQNNGV in the germline V gene. As DNA, the CDR3 is TGTGCCAGCAGCTTAGAGGGGCCACTAGCCCTCGACGAGCAGTACTTC. It translates to CASSLEGPLALDEQYF.

The chain carries TRBV18 and TRBJ2-7, with 7 bases that match TRBD1. V shed 3 bases, J shed 2 bases, and the junction held 4 bases outside the gene matches. From germline, CDR1 is KGHSH and CDR2 LQKENI. This CDR3 comprises 14 residues. As DNA, the CDR3 is TGTGCCAGCTCACCGGGGACAGAGCCCTACGAGCAGTACTTC. This translates into CASSPGTEPYEQYF. The whole variable domain, remainder taken from reference TRBV18 and TRBJ2-7, is NAGVMQNPRHLVRRRGQEARLRCSPMKGHSHVYWYRQLPEEGLKFMVYLQKENIIDESGMPKERFSAEFPKEGPSILRIQQVVRGDSAAYFCASSPGTEPYEQYFGPGTRLTVT.

This chain joins TRBV7-2 and TRBJ2-5, with D perhaps matching TRBD1 or TRBD2 (5 bases each). Trimming pared 0 bases from V and 5 bases from J, leaving 10 bases between. The germline gives CDR1 SGHTA, CDR2 FQGNSA. CDR3 length: 14 residues. The CDR3 DNA reads as TGTGCCAGCAGCTTAGCGGGGGTAGGGGAGACCCAGTACTTC. Its translation is CASSLAGVGETQYF.

This chain uses TRBV7-3 with TRBJ2-5, with 10 bases lining up with TRBD1. J gave up 4 bases and V 8 bases, and 16 bases lay outside the gene matches. The CDR3 is made up of 17 amino acids. Germline V gene data show CDR1 as SGHTA and CDR2 as FQGTGA. CDR3 DNA: TGTGCCAGCGGCCCAGGGGGGACAGGGGAAGTCAGAGAGACCCAGTACTTC. Its translation is CASGPGGTGEVRETQYF.

The chain has TRBV5-8 and TRBJ1-1, with D hard to call. V lost 5 bases and J lost 5, with 19 bases in between. This CDR3 region has 15 residues. Germline V lookup: CDR1 SGHTS, CDR2 YDEGEE. The CDR3: CASRFPPGRRTEAFF. CDR3 nucleotide sequence: TGTGCCAGCAGGTTCCCCCCCGGCCGGCGAACTGAAGCTTTCTTT. Using reference TRBV5-8 and TRBJ1-1 for the parts outside the CDR3, the full variable domain is EAGVTQSPTHLIKTRGQQATLRCSPISGHTSVYWYQQALGLGLQFLLWYDEGEERNRGNFPPRFSGRQFPNYSSELNVNALELEDSALYLCASRFPPGRRTEAFFGQGTRLTVV.

The CDR3 region is CASSPVKQTYSPLHF. The CDR3 coding sequence is TGTGCCAGCTCACCAGTTAAACAGACCTATTCACCCCTCCACTTT. This chain links TRBV18 with TRBJ1-6; no firm D call. This CDR3 is 15 amino acids long. The V end was cut by 2 bases, the J end by 8 bases, with 13 bases between. The germline gives CDR1 KGHSH, CDR2 LQKENI.

The chain links TRBV7-6 to TRBJ1-3; 8 bases fit TRBD1. This CDR3 has 15 residues. Germline CDR1 and CDR2: SGHVS and FNYEAQ. Trimming removed 1 base from V and 2 bases from J; junction bases left unmatched: 1. CDR3 amino acids: CASSLVQGAGNTIYF. The CDR3 nucleotides are TGTGCCAGCAGCTTAGTACAGGGGGCTGGAAACACCATATATTTT.

This chain connects TRBV7-9 to TRBJ1-3, with 8 positions matching TRBD1. Germline-derived CDR1 and CDR2 are SEHNR and FQNEAQ (reference sequence). This CDR3 comprises 15 residues. Trimming cost V 6 bases and J 2 bases; bases outside gene matches: 6. CDR3 bases: TGTGCCAGCAGTTGGACAGGGATTACTGGAAACACCATATATTTT. Encoded protein: CASSWTGITGNTIYF.

The chain couples TRBV6-4 to TRBJ1-1, with D hard to call. CDR1 and CDR2 (germline): MRHNA, SNTAGT. The length of the CDR3 is 13 residues. Trimming removed 5 bases at V and 4 bases at J, with 11 bases between. CDR3 bases: TGTGCCAGCAGTCTAGAAGCAGGCACTGAAGCTTTCTTT. It encodes CASSLEAGTEAFF.

The chain combines TRBV5-1 with TRBJ1-1; 9 nucleotides match TRBD1. The V gene's germline CDR1 is SGHRS and CDR2 YFSETQ. The CDR3 covers 15 residues. The trim removed 2 bases at V and 6 bases at J, leaving 8 bases unmatched. The CDR3 nucleotides read TGCGCCAGCAGCTTTGGGGGACAGGGCGTCCCTGAAGCTTTCTTT. Its protein is CASSFGGQGVPEAFF.

The CDR3 is CATSRDNQAVNEQFF. The CDR3 nucleotides are TGTGCCACCAGCAGAGACAACCAAGCGGTCAATGAGCAGTTCTTC. The chain recombines TRBV15 with TRBJ2-1; D perhaps matches TRBD2 (5 bases). V was trimmed by 0 bases and J by 6 bases, leaving 12 bases between them. The CDR3 runs to 15 residues. Germline V gives CDR1 LNHNV, CDR2 YYDKDF (reference sequence).

The rearrangement uses TRBV9 and TRBJ1-1, with 7 bases matching TRBD1. Looked up from germline, CDR1 is SGDLS and CDR2 is YYNGEE. After removal of 0 bases from V and 5 bases from J, the junction contained 7 bases not matched to a gene. The CDR3 has 15 amino acids. The CDR3 DNA sequence: TGTGCCAGCAGCGTAGAGGGGGCCGCCGCGACTGAAGCTTTCTTT. This encodes CASSVEGAAATEAFF.

This clone appeared a single time. The chain uses TRBV4-2 and TRBJ1-2; weak D call: TRBD1 (5 bases). The CDR3 is 20 residues long. Germline V lookup: CDR1 LGHNA, CDR2 YNFKEQ. V gave up 6 bases and J gave up 8 bases, with 37 bases separating them. CDR3 residues: CASSHVTFQGPSVGAGGYTF. The CDR3, as DNA: TGTGCCAGCAGTCACGTTACTTTTCAAGGACCCTCAGTCGGGGCAGGCGGCTACACCTTC.

To note about this clone: Different DNA sequences within this sample yield the same CDR3. V gene TRBV29-1 combines with J gene TRBJ2-7; unclear D gene. The ends were cut back, 4 bases at V and 0 bases at J, with 4 bases in the middle. Germline lookup yields CDR1 SQVTM and CDR2 ANQGSEA. The CDR3 consists of 11 residues. The CDR3 protein is CSVGYSYEQYF. The CDR3 coding sequence is TGCAGCGTTGGATACTCCTACGAGCAGTACTTC.

This chain joins TRBV4-1 and TRBJ1-2; D is uncertain. The CDR3 runs 16 residues. The germline V gene encodes CDR1 MGHRA and CDR2 YSYEKL. V dropped 0 bases and J dropped 5 bases, with 16 bases sitting between them. The CDR3 protein is CASSQDFPTPSYGYTF. In DNA form, the CDR3 reads TGCGCCAGCAGCCAAGACTTCCCGACTCCGAGTTATGGCTACACCTTC.

This chain joins TRBV14 and TRBJ1-4; D ambiguous. V was trimmed by 0 bases and J by 8 bases, leaving 16 bases between them. Germline V lookup: CDR1 SGHDN, CDR2 FVKESK. The CDR3 is 16 residues long. This CDR3 reads CASSQDTGRRWEKLFF. The CDR3 coding sequence is TGTGCCAGCAGCCAAGATACGGGCCGGAGATGGGAAAAACTGTTTTTT.

This sequence joins TRBV5-1 and TRBJ1-2; no clear D gene. The CDR3 contains 15 residues. Per germline, CDR1 SGHRS and CDR2 YFSETQ. V was trimmed by 0 bases and J by 2 bases, leaving 11 bases between them. CDR3 bases: TGCGCCAGCAGCTTGGCTGGGCAGGCCAACTATGGCTACACCTTC. It yields the protein CASSLAGQANYGYTF.

The chain couples TRBV5-6 to TRBJ1-4; D is undetermined. There are 14 residues in the CDR3. CDR1 and CDR2 (germline): SGHDT, YYEEEE. Deletions cut 1 base from V and 8 bases from J, with 12 bases between. As DNA, the CDR3 is TGTGCCAGCAGCTTGCGGGGATTTAACGAAAAACTGTTTTTT. Residues: CASSLRGFNEKLFF.

This clone occurred a few times. The chain recombines TRBV9 with TRBJ1-1; D gene ambiguous. V shed 5 bases and J shed 2 bases, with 10 bases lying between them. The CDR3 is 13 amino acids. The germline CDR1 and CDR2 sequences are SGDLS and YYNGEE. CDR3 sequence (DNA): TGTGCCAGCAGGAGGCCGGTTAACACTGAAGCTTTCTTT. Translating gives CASRRPVNTEAFF.

The CDR3 region is CASSQDLQYGYTF. CDR3 nucleotides: TGTGCCAGCAGCCAAGATCTTCAGTATGGCTACACCTTC. The chain couples TRBV14 to TRBJ1-2; no definite D call. Trimming stripped 0 bases from V and 5 bases from J, with 7 bases between. The CDR3 runs to 13 residues. Germline V gives CDR1 SGHDN, CDR2 FVKESK. The full variable domain, its missing parts supplied by reference TRBV14 and TRBJ1-2, is EAGVTQFPSHSVIEKGQTVTLRCDPISGHDNLYWYRRVMGKEIKFLLHFVKESKQDESGMPNNRFLAERTGGTYSTLKVQPAELEDSGVYFCASSQDLQYGYTFGSGTRLTVV.